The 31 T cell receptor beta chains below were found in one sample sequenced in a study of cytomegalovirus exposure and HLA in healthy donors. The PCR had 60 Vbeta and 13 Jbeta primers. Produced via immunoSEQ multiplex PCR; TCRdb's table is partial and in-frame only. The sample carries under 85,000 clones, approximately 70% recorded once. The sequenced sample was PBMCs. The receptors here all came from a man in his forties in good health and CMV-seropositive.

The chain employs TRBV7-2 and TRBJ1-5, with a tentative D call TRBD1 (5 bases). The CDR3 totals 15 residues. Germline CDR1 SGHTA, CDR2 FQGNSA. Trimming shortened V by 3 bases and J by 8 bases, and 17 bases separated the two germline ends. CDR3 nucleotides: TGTGCCAGCAGCTTCTATTCTCAGGGAGGTGAGCCCCAGCATTTT. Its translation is CASSFYSQGGEPQHF.

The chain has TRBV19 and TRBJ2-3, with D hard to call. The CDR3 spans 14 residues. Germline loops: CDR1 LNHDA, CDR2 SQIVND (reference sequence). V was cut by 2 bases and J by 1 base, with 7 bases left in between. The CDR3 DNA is TGTGCCAGTAGTATAAATTCCGGCACAGATACGCAGTATTTT. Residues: CASSINSGTDTQYF. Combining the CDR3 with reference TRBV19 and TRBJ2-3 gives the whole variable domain DGGITQSPKYLFRKEGQNVTLSCEQNLNHDAMYWYRQDPGQGLRLIYYSQIVNDFQKGDIAEGYSVSREKKESFPLTVTSAQKNPTAFYLCASSINSGTDTQYFGPGTRLTVL.

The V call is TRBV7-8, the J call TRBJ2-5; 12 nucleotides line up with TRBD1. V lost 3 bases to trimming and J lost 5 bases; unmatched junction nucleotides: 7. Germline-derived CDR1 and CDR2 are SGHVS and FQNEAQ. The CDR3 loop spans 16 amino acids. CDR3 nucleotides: TGTGCCAGCAGCTTCGGGACAGGGGGCTCGGGGGAGACCCAGTACTTC. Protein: CASSFGTGGSGETQYF. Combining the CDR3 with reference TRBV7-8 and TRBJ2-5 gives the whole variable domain GAGVSQSPRYKVAKRGQDVALRCDPISGHVSLFWYQQALGQGPEFLTYFQNEAQLDKSGLPSDRFFAERPEGSVSTLKIQRTQQEDSAVYLCASSFGTGGSGETQYFGPGTRLLVL.

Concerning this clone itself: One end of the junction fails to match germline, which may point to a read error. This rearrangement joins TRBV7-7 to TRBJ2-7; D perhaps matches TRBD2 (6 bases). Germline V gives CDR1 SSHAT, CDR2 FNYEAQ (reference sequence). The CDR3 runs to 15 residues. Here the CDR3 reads CASSPGGVGSYEQYF. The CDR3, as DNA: TGTGCTAGCAGCCCCGGAGGGGTGGGGAGCTACGAGCAGTACTTC. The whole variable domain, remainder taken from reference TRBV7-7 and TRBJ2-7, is GAGVSQSPRYKVTKRGQDVTLRCDPISSHATLYWYQQALGQGPEFLTYFNYEAQPDKSGLPSDRFSAERPEGSISTLTIQRTEQRDSAMYRCASSPGGVGSYEQYFGPGTRLTVT.

The CDR3 bases are TGCGCCAGCAGCTTGGGAGGACAGGTCTCCTACAATGAGCAGTTCTTC. This gives the protein CASSLGGQVSYNEQFF. The chain joins TRBV5-1 to TRBJ2-1; TRBD1 matches 7 bases. Germline CDR1 SGHRS, CDR2 YFSETQ. V gave up 0 bases and J gave up 0 bases; unmatched junction bases: 3. CDR3 length equals 16 residues.

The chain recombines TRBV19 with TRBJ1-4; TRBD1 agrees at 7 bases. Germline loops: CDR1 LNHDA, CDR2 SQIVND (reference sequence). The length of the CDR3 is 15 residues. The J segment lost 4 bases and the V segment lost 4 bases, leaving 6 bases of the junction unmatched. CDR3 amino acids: CASSSTGAGNEKLFF. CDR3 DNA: TGTGCCAGTAGTAGCACAGGGGCCGGTAATGAAAAACTGTTTTTT.

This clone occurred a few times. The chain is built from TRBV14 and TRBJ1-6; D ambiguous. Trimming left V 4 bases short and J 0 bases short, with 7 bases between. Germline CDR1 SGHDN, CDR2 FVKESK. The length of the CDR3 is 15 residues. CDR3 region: CASSLGSSYNSPLHF. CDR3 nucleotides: TGTGCCAGCAGCCTGGGGAGCTCCTATAATTCACCCCTCCACTTT. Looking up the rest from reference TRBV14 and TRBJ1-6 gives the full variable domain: EAGVTQFPSHSVIEKGQTVTLRCDPISGHDNLYWYRRVMGKEIKFLLHFVKESKQDESGMPNNRFLAERTGGTYSTLKVQPAELEDSGVYFCASSLGSSYNSPLHFGNGTRLTVT.

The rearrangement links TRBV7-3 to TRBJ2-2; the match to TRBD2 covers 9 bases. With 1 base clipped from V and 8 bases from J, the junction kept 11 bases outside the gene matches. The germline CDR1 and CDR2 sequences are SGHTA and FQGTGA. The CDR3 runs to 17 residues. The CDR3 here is CASSLSDGSGSSGELFF. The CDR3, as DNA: TGTGCCAGCAGCTTAAGTGATGGTAGCGGGAGCTCGGGGGAGCTGTTTTTT.

DNA for the CDR3: TGCAGCGTTCTTGGGAGGACCAACTACAATGAGCAGTTCTTC. This codes for CSVLGRTNYNEQFF. The chain uses TRBV29-1 and TRBJ2-1, with TRBD2 as a possible D gene (6 bases). In germline, CDR1 is SQVTM, CDR2 ANQGSEA. The CDR3 has 14 residues. Trimming cost V 5 bases and J 3 bases, with 14 bases left between them.

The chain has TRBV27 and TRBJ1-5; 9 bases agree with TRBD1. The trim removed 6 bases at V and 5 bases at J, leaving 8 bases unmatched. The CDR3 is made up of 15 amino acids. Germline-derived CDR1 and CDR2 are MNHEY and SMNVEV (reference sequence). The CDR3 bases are TGTGCCAGCAGCCCCCAACAGGGGGCCGATCAGCCCCAGCATTTT. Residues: CASSPQQGADQPQHF.

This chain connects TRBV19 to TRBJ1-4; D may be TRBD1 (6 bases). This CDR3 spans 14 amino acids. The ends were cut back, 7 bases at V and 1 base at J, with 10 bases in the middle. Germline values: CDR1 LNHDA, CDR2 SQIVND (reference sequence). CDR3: CASKTGLTNEKLFF. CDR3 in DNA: TGTGCCAGTAAAACAGGGTTAACTAATGAAAAACTGTTTTTT.

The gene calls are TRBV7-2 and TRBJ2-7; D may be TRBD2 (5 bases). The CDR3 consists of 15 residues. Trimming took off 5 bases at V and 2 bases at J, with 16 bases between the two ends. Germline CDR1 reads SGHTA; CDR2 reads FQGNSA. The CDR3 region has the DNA TGTGCCAGCAGCCACCGCATTGCGGGTCCCTACGAGCAGTACTTC. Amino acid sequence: CASSHRIAGPYEQYF.

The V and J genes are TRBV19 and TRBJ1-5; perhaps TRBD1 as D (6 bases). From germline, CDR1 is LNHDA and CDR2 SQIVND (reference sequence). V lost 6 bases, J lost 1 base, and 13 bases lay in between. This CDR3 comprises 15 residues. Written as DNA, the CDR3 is TGTGCCAGTAGGCTTGGGGGCGGGAGCAATCAGCCCCAGCATTTT. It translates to CASRLGGGSNQPQHF.

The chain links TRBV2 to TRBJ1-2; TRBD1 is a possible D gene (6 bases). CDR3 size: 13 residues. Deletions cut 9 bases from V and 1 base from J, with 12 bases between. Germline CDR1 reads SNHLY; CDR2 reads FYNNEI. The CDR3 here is CASSPDSNYGYTF. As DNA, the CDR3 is TGTGCCAGTTCTCCGGACAGTAACTATGGCTACACCTTC.

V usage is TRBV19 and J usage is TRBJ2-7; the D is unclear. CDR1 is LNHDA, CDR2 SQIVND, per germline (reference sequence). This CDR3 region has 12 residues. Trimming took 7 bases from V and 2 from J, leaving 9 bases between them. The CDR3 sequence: CASNSPPYEQYF. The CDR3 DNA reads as TGTGCCAGTAACTCCCCTCCCTACGAGCAGTACTTC.

The CDR3 sequence: CASSRKGPQGASNQPQHF. CDR3 nucleotides: TGTGCCAGTAGTCGCAAAGGGCCCCAGGGGGCTAGCAATCAGCCCCAGCATTTT. This chain connects TRBV19 to TRBJ1-5; 8 bases match TRBD1. CDR1 is LNHDA and CDR2 is SQIVND in the germline V gene (reference sequence). J lost 0 bases, V lost 5 bases, and 12 bases had no gene match. There are 18 residues in the CDR3.

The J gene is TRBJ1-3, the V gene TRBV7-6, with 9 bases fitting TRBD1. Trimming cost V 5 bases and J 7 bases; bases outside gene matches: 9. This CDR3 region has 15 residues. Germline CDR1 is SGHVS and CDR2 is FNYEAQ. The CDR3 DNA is TGTGCCAGCAGCCCCCGGACAGGGGAGTGGAACACCATATATTTT. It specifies CASSPRTGEWNTIYF. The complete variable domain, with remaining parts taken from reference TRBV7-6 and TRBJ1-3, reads GAGVSQSPRYKVTKRGQDVALRCDPISGHVSLYWYRQALGQGPEFLTYFNYEAQQDKSGLPNDRFSAERPEGSISTLTIQRTEQRDSAMYRCASSPRTGEWNTIYFGEGSWLTVV.

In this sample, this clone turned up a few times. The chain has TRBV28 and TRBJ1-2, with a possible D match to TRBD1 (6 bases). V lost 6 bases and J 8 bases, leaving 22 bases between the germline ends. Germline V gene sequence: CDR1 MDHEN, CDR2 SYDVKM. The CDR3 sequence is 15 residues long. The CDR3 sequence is CASSRGWGGQRGYTF. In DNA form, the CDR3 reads TGTGCCAGCAGCCGGGGGTGGGGGGGGCAAAGGGGCTACACCTTC.

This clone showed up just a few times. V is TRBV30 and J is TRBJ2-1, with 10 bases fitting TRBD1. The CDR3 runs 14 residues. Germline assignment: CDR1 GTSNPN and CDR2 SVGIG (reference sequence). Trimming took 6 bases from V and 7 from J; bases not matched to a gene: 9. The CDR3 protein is CACLPRTGGNEQFF. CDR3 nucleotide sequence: TGTGCCTGCCTACCCCGGACAGGGGGTAATGAGCAGTTCTTC.

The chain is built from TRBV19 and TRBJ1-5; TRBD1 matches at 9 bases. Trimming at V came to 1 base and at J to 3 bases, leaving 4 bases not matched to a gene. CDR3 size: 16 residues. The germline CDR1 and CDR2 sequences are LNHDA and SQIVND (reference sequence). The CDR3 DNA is TGTGCCAGTAGTATAGGGGACAGGGTCCCCAATCAGCCCCAGCATTTT. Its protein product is CASSIGDRVPNQPQHF.

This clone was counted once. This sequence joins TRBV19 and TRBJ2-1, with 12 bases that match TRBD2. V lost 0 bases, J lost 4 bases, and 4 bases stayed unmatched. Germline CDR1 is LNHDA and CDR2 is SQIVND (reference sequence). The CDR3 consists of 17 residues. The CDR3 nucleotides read TGTGCCAGTAGTATAGACGGACTAGCGGGGACGTACAATGAGCAGTTCTTC. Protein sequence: CASSIDGLAGTYNEQFF.

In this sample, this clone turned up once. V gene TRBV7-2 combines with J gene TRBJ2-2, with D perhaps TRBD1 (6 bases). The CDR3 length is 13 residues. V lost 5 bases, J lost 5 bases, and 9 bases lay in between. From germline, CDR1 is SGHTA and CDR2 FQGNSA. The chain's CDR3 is CASSADRTGELFF. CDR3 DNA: TGTGCCAGCAGCGCCGACAGGACCGGGGAGCTGTTTTTT.

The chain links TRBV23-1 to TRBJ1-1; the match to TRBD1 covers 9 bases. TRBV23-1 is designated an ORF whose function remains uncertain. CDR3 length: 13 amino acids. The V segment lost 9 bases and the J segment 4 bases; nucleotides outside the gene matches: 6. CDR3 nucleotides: TGCGCCAGGGGGACAGGGAGGGCCACTGAAGCTTTCTTT. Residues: CARGTGRATEAFF.

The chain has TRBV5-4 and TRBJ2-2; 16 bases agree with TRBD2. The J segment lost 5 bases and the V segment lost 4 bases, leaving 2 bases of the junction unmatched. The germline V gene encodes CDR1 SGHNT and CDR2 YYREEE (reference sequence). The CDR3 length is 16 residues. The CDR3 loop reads CASSGTSGGVTGELFF. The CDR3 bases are TGTGCCAGCAGCGGGACTAGCGGGGGGGTGACCGGGGAGCTGTTTTTT.

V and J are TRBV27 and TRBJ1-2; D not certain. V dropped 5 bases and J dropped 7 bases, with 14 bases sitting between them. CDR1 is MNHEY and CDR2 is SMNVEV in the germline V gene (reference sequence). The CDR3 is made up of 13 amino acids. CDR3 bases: TGTGCCAGCAGTACTTCCCCATTCTCTGGCTACACCTTC. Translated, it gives CASSTSPFSGYTF.

The DNA for the CDR3 is TGTGCCAGCAGTGCCCGACTGTGGCACGAGCAGTACTTC. Encoded protein: CASSARLWHEQYF. V and J are TRBV6-1 and TRBJ2-7; no clear D. The germline gives CDR1 MNHNS, CDR2 SASEGT. V lost 4 bases to trimming and J lost 5 bases, with 12 bases between them. The CDR3 loop spans 13 amino acids.

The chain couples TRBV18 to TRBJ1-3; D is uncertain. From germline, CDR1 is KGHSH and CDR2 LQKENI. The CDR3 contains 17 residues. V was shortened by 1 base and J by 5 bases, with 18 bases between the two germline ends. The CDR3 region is CASSPRLPGEGRNTIYF. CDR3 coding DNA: TGTGCCAGCTCACCACGGTTACCGGGAGAGGGTCGAAACACCATATATTTT.

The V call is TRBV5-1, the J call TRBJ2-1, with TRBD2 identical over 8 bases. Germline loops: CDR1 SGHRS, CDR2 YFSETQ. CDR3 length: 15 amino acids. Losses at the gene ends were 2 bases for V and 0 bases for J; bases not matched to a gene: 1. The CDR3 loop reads CASSFSGTSYNEQFF. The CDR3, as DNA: TGCGCCAGCAGCTTTAGCGGGACCTCCTACAATGAGCAGTTCTTC.

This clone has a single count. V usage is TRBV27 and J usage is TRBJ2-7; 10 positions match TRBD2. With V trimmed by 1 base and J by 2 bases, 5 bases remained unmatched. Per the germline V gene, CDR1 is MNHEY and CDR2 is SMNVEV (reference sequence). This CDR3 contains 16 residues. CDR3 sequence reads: CASSLLGLADPYEQYF. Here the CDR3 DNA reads TGTGCCAGCAGTTTATTAGGACTAGCGGACCCCTACGAGCAGTACTTC.

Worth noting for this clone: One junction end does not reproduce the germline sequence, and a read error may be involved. Written as DNA, the CDR3 is TGTGCCGGCAGCTCTTCGGGAAACACCATATATTTT. Translating gives CAGSSSGNTIYF. The chain is built from TRBV7-6 and TRBJ1-3; the D is unclear. Germline lookup yields CDR1 SGHVS and CDR2 FNYEAQ. The CDR3 consists of 12 residues. The variable domain in full, with the rest retrieved from reference TRBV7-6 and TRBJ1-3, is GAGVSQSPRYKVTKRGQDVALRCDPISGHVSLYWYRQALGQGPEFLTYFNYEAQQDKSGLPNDRFSAERPEGSISTLTIQRTEQRDSAMYRCAGSSSGNTIYFGEGSWLTVV.

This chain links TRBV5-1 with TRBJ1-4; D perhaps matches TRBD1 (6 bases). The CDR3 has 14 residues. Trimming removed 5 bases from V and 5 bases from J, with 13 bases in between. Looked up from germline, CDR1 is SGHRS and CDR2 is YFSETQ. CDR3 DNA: TGCGCCAGCAGTTCGGACAGCACAAATGAAAAACTGTTTTTT. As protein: CASSSDSTNEKLFF.